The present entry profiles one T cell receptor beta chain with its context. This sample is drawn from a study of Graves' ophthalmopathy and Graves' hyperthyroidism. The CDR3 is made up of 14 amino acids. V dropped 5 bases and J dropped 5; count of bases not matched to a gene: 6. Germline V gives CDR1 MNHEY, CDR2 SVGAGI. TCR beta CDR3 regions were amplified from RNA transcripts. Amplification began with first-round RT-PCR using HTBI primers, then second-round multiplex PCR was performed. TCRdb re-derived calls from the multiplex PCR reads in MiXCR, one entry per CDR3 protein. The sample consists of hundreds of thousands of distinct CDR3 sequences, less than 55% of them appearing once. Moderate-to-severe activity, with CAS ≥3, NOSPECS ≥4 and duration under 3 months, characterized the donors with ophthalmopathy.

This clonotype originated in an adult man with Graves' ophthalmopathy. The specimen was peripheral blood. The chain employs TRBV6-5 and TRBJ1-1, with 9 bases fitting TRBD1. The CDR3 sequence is CASSSGTGRTEAFF. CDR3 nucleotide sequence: TGTGCCAGCAGTAGCGGGACAGGGAGAACTGAAGCTTTCTTT.